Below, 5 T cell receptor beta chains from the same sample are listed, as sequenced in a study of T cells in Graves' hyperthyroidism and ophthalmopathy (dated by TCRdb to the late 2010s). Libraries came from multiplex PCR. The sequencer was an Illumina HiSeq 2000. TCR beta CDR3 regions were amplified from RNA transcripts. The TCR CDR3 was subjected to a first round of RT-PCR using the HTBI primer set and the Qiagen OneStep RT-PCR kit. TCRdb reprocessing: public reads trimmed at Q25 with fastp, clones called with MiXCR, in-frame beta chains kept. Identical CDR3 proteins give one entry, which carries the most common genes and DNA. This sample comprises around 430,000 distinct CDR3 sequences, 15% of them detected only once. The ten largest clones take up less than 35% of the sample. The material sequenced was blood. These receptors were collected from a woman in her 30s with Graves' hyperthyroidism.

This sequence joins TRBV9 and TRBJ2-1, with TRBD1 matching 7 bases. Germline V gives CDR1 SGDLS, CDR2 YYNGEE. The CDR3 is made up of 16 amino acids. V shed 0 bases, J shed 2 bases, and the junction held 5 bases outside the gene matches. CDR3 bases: TGTGCCAGCAGCGTAGCGTTGGGGACAGCCTACAATGAGCAGTTCTTC. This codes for CASSVALGTAYNEQFF.

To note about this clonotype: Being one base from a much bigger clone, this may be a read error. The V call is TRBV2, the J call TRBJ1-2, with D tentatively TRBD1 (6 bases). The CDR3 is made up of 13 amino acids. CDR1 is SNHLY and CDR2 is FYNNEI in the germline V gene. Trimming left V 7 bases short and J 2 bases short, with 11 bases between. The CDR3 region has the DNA TGTGCCAGCATGGACACAGGGAACTATGGCTACACCTTC. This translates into CASMDTGNYGYTF.

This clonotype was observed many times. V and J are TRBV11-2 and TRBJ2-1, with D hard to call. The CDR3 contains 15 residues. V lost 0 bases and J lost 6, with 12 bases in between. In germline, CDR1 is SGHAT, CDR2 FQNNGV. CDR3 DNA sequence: TGTGCCAGCAGCTTAGACTCGTTATTATTCAATGAGCAGTTCTTC. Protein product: CASSLDSLLFNEQFF.

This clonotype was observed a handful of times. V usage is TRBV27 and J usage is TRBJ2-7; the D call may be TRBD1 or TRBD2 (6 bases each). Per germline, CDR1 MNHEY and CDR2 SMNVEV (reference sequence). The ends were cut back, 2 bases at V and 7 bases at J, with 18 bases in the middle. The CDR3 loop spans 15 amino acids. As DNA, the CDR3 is TGTGCCAGCAGTTTAGAGGGTCCGGGGGCTGGGGAGCAGTACTTC. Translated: CASSLEGPGAGEQYF.

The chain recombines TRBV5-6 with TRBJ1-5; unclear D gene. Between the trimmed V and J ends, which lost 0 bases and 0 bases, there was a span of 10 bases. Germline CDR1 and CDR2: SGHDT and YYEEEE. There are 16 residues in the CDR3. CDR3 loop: CASSLGAHNSNQPQHF. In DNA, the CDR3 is TGTGCCAGCAGCTTGGGGGCCCATAATAGCAATCAGCCCCAGCATTTT.